Listed here are 16 T cell receptor beta chains from one sample, sequenced in a study of T cells in Graves' hyperthyroidism and ophthalmopathy. Amplified TCR beta CDR3 regions came from RNA transcripts. Initially, a first-round RT-PCR of the TCR CDR3 employed the HTBI primer set. TCRdb recomputed calls from the multiplex PCR reads with MiXCR, one row per CDR3 protein. The profile covers 350,000 to 450,000 distinct CDR3 sequences, with about a sixth appearing a single time and roughly a third taken by the ten largest. The sequenced sample was blood. The receptors were gathered from a woman aged 30 to 39 with Graves' hyperthyroidism that later progressed to Graves' ophthalmopathy.

This clonotype came up many times. The V gene is TRBV7-9, the J gene TRBJ2-2; D is possibly TRBD2 (5 bases). Germline CDR1 SEHNR, CDR2 FQNEAQ (reference sequence). With 1 base removed from V and 7 bases from J, the gap between germline ends came to 25 bases. This CDR3 has 19 residues. The CDR3 nucleotides are TGTGCCAGCAGCTTAGTTGGATCCTCTCCACACCACGGGGTCGGGGAGCTGTTTTTT. This encodes CASSLVGSSPHHGVGELFF.

This clonotype was seen repeatedly, ten times or more. The chain combines TRBV6-1 with TRBJ2-3; a weak D match, TRBD1 (6 bases). V dropped 5 bases and J dropped 2 bases, with 11 bases sitting between them. This CDR3 is built from 14 residues. Per germline, CDR1 MNHNS and CDR2 SASEGT. CDR3 loop: CASSYRVPTDTQYF. The CDR3 DNA reads TGTGCCAGCAGTTACAGGGTCCCCACAGATACGCAGTATTTT.

This clonotype appeared a few times. V usage is TRBV30 and J usage is TRBJ2-7, with 10 bases lining up with TRBD2. This CDR3 has 15 amino acids. CDR1 GTSNPN and CDR2 SVGIG come from the germline V gene (reference sequence). V lost 4 bases and J lost 2; bases outside the gene matches: 8. CDR3 region: CAWKGGAGGTYEQYF. The CDR3 nucleotides are TGTGCCTGGAAAGGGGGAGCGGGAGGGACCTACGAGCAGTACTTC.

The gene calls are TRBV6-2 or TRBV6-3 and TRBJ1-3; D unresolved. V shed 7 bases and J shed 7 bases, with 23 bases lying between them. The germline gives CDR1 MNHEY, CDR2 SVGEGT. The CDR3 has 16 residues. The CDR3 DNA follows: TGTGCCAGCAACCCCCGGGCGGGGTTTAGAAGGAACACCATATATTTT. It is translated as CASNPRAGFRRNTIYF.

This clonotype occurred many times. This chain uses TRBV5-1 with TRBJ2-1; 10 bases align to TRBD2. Germline V gene sequence: CDR1 SGHRS, CDR2 YFSETQ. This CDR3 is 16 amino acids long. The trim removed 4 bases at V and 4 bases at J, leaving 8 bases unmatched. CDR3 in DNA: TGCGCCAGCAGCGTTACAAGGACTAGCGGATACAATGAGCAGTTCTTC. Amino acids: CASSVTRTSGYNEQFF.

The chain links TRBV4-1 to TRBJ1-4; 7 positions match TRBD1. Germline CDR1 is MGHRA and CDR2 is YSYEKL. This CDR3 region has 16 residues. J was trimmed by 2 bases and V by 1 base; bases with no gene match: 4. CDR3 coding DNA: TGCGCCAGCAGCCAAGCAGGGGGTAGGACTAATGAAAAACTGTTTTTT. It encodes CASSQAGGRTNEKLFF.

This clonotype was recorded at least ten times. The V and J genes are TRBV6-2 or TRBV6-3 and TRBJ2-2; tentatively, D is TRBD2 (5 bases). Germline CDR1 reads MNHEY; CDR2 reads SVGEGT. The V end was cut by 6 bases, the J end by 5 bases, with 16 bases between. The CDR3 is 15 amino acids. CDR3 in amino acids: CASSLGLTSTGELFF. The CDR3 DNA reads as TGTGCCAGCAGCCTAGGACTTACAAGTACCGGGGAGCTGTTTTTT.

This clonotype was detected only a few times. V gene TRBV4-1 combines with J gene TRBJ1-5; D is uncertain. Germline values: CDR1 MGHRA, CDR2 YSYEKL. This CDR3 contains 15 residues. V lost 5 bases and J lost 2, with 13 bases in between. The CDR3 DNA reads as TGCGCCAGCAGCAGTTTTCCATGGGGCAATCAGCCCCAGCATTTT. Its translation is CASSSFPWGNQPQHF.

There are many counts of this clonotype. This CDR3 reads CASRLTGGQPQHF. The CDR3 DNA reads TGTGCCAGCAGACTCACAGGGGGTCAGCCCCAGCATTTT. This chain links TRBV6-1 with TRBJ1-5; 8 bases fit TRBD1. The CDR3 runs 13 residues. Trimming removed 6 bases from V and 6 bases from J; junction bases left unmatched: 4. Germline CDR1 MNHNS, CDR2 SASEGT.

This clonotype was observed a few times. This chain uses TRBV5-8 with TRBJ2-3; 13 bases line up with TRBD2. Germline trimming cut 4 bases from V and 0 bases from J; bases unmatched to any gene: 5. This CDR3 comprises 17 residues. Germline CDR1 SGHTS, CDR2 YDEGEE. DNA of the CDR3: TGTGCCAGCAGCCCCGGACTAGCGGGAGCTAGCACAGATACGCAGTATTTT. Translating it yields CASSPGLAGASTDTQYF.

This clonotype was counted at least ten times. The rearrangement uses TRBV4-1 and TRBJ2-5, with 7 bases fitting TRBD1. Trimming removed 2 bases from V and 2 bases from J; junction bases left unmatched: 8. Looked up from germline, CDR1 is MGHRA and CDR2 is YSYEKL. This CDR3 region has 16 residues. The CDR3 sequence: CASSQSPGQAQETQYF. CDR3 coding DNA: TGCGCCAGCAGCCAATCCCCTGGACAGGCGCAAGAGACCCAGTACTTC.

This clonotype was recorded a few times. The gene calls are TRBV19 and TRBJ1-5; D gene uncertain. Germline CDR1 reads LNHDA; CDR2 reads SQIVND (reference sequence). The CDR3 sequence is 17 residues long. V lost 4 bases to trimming and J lost 0 bases, with 16 bases between them. The CDR3 region is CASSTSQSSFSNQPQHF. The DNA for the CDR3 is TGTGCCAGTAGTACCTCACAGAGTTCCTTTAGCAATCAGCCCCAGCATTTT.

This clonotype was detected a few times. The chain uses TRBV25-1 and TRBJ2-2; 12 positions match TRBD2. With V trimmed by 2 bases and J by 5 bases, 12 bases remained unmatched. Germline CDR1 reads MGHDK; CDR2 reads SYGVNS. This CDR3 region has 19 residues. The CDR3 DNA reads TGTGCCAGCAGTGAACCCGCACCCAGACTAGCGGGAGTAACCGGGGAGCTGTTTTTT. Translation gives CASSEPAPRLAGVTGELFF.

This clonotype was counted many times. This rearrangement joins TRBV20-1 to TRBJ1-4; no reliable D call. The CDR3 spans 15 residues. V dropped 0 bases and J dropped 8 bases, with 16 bases sitting between them. Germline V gene sequence: CDR1 DFQATT, CDR2 SNEGSKA (reference sequence). The CDR3 DNA follows: TGCAGTGCTAGAGATCCGGAGGGTCTGGGGGAAAAACTGTTTTTT. Translation: CSARDPEGLGEKLFF.

This clonotype came up many times. This sequence joins TRBV20-1 and TRBJ2-1; possible D gene TRBD1, 6 bases. The CDR3 runs to 14 residues. V dropped 5 bases and J dropped 4 bases, with 15 bases sitting between them. CDR1 and CDR2 (germline): DFQATT, SNEGSKA (reference sequence). CDR3 sequence reads: CSAPRDNPYNEQFF. The DNA of the CDR3 is TGCAGTGCTCCCAGGGACAATCCTTACAATGAGCAGTTCTTC.

Comments on this clonotype: This may come from a read error, since a much larger clone is one base off. V usage is TRBV7-9 and J usage is TRBJ2-2; 8 positions match TRBD1. CDR1 is SEHNR and CDR2 is FQNEAQ in the germline V gene (reference sequence). This CDR3 spans 13 amino acids. The CDR3 DNA is TGTGCCTGCAGCTTAGCCCAAGACAGGGGACTGTTTTTT. Translated: CACSLAQDRGLFF.